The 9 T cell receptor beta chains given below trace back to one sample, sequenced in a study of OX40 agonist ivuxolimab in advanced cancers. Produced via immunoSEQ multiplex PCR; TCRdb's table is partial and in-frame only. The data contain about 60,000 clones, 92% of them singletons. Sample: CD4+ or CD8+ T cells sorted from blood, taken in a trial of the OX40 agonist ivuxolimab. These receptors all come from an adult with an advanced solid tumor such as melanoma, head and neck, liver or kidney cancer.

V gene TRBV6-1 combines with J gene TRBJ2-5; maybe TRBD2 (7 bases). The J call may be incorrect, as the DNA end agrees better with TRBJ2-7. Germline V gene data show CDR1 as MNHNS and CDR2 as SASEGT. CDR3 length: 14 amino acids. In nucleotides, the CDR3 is TGTGCCAGCAGTGCGGTTGGGGGGGCCCTCGAGCAGTACTTC. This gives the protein CASSAVGGALEQYF.

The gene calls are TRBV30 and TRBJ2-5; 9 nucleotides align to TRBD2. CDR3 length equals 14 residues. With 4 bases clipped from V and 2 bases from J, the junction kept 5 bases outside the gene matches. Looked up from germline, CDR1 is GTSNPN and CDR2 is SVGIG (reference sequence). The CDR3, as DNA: TGTGCCTGGAATCTACTAGCGGGTCAAGAGACCCAGTACTTC. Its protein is CAWNLLAGQETQYF.

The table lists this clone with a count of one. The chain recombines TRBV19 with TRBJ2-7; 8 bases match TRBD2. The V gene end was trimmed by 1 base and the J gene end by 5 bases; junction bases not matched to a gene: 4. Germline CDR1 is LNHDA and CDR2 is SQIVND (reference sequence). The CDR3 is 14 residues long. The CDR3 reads CASSIGTSYNEQYF. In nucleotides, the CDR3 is TGTGCCAGTAGTATAGGGACTAGCTACAACGAGCAGTACTTC. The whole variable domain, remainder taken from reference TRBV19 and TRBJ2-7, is DGGITQSPKYLFRKEGQNVTLSCEQNLNHDAMYWYRQDPGQGLRLIYYSQIVNDFQKGDIAEGYSVSREKKESFPLTVTSAQKNPTAFYLCASSIGTSYNEQYFGPGTRLTVT.

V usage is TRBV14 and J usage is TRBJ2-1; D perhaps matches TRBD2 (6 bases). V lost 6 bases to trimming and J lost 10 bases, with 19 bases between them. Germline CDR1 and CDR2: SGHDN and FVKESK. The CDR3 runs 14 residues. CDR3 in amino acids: CASSSSGWGTEQFF. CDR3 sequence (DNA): TGTGCCAGCAGTTCCAGCGGGTGGGGGACCGAGCAGTTCTTC.

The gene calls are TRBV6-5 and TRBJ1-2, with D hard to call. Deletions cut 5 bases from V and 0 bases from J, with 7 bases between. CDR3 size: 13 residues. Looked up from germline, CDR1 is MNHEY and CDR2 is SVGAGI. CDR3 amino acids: CASSETTNYGYTF. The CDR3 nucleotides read TGTGCCAGCAGTGAAACAACTAACTATGGCTACACCTTC.

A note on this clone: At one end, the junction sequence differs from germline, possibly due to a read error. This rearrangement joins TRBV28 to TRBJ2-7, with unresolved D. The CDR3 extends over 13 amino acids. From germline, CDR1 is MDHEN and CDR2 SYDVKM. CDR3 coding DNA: TGTACCAGCAGCCCACAAGACCTGGGCGAGCAGTACTTC. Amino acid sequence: CTSSPQDLGEQYF.

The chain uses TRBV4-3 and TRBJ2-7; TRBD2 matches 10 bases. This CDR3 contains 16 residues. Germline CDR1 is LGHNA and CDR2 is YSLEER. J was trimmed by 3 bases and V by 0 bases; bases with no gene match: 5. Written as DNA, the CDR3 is TGCGCCAGCAGCCAAGATAGGGCTAGCGGGAGCTACGAGCAGTACTTC. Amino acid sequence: CASSQDRASGSYEQYF.

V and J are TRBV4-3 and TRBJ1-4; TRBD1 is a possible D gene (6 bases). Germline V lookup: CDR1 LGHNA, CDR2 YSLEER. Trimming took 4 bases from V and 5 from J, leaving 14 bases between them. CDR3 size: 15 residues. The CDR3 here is CASSLAGTKNEKLFF. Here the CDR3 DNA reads TGCGCCAGCAGCCTAGCCGGGACAAAGAATGAAAAACTGTTTTTT.

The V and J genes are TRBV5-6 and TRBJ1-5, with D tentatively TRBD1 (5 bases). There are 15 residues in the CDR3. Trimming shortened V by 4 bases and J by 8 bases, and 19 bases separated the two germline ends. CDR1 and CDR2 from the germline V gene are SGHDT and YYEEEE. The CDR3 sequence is CASSHGTSLAEPQHF. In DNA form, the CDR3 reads TGTGCCAGCAGCCACGGGACCTCCCTGGCGGAGCCCCAGCATTTT.